The 3 T cell receptor beta chains in this list originate from one sample, sequenced in a study of shared clonotypes between healthy human individuals. Sequencing used immunoSEQ multiplex PCR; TCRdb keeps in-frame clones, though not all of them. Here the sample spans millions of clones, about 92% being singletons. Specimen: naive CD4+ T cells sorted from blood. The subset denotes: CD45RA+ positively selected. The receptors were gathered from a man aged 18 to 29 in good health.

CDR3 region: CASSLVHSPLHF. The CDR3 DNA reads as TGTGCCAGCAGTTTGGTCCATTCACCCCTCCACTTT. The chain recombines TRBV28 with TRBJ1-6; D is uncertain. Trimming pared 3 bases from V and 8 bases from J, leaving 5 bases between. The CDR3 length is 12 residues. Germline CDR1 is MDHEN and CDR2 is SYDVKM.

The rearrangement joins TRBV28 to TRBJ1-2, with D unresolved. Germline V gene sequence: CDR1 MDHEN, CDR2 SYDVKM. V dropped 5 bases and J dropped 4 bases, with 20 bases sitting between them. The CDR3 is made up of 16 amino acids. The DNA for the CDR3 is TGTGCCAGCAGTAAAAGTTGGGATTTAGGCGGCTATGGCTACACCTTC. It specifies CASSKSWDLGGYGYTF.

The rearrangement links TRBV7-2 to TRBJ2-5; 11 nucleotides align to TRBD2. The length of the CDR3 is 17 residues. After removal of 3 bases from V and 5 bases from J, the junction contained 11 bases not matched to a gene. Per germline, CDR1 SGHTA and CDR2 FQGNSA. The CDR3 DNA is TGTGCCAGCAGCTTTGCTGCTAGCGGGGGGTATAGGGAGACCCAGTACTTC. This codes for CASSFAASGGYRETQYF.